This T cell receptor (beta chain) was identified during a study of blood T cells in healthy people across ages. Sample-barcoded 5' priming and a J-beta primer mix drove a second PCR of roughly 6 to 12 cycles. Every cDNA molecule bore a tag from a template-switch adaptor containing 12 random nucleotides. TCRdb fed the 5' RACE reads into MiXCR, producing one record per CDR3 protein. This table has over 950,000 distinct CDR3 sequences, more than 30% appearing once. CDR1 and CDR2 from the germline V gene are SGHTA and FQGNSA. CDR3 length: 14 residues. Study-wide results and limits: A roughly linear fall in TCR beta diversity per million T cells was seen with increasing age. Strong correlation existed between TCR beta diversity and naive T cell percentage.

This clonotype was found once. Its antigen remains unknown. The junction differs from germline at one of its ends, possibly a read error. Sample: blood. This chain links TRBV7-2 with TRBJ1-1; D is ambiguous. This clonotype was obtained from a man younger than 35 in good health. The CDR3 protein is CASSSNRPNTETFF. The DNA of the CDR3 is TGTGCCAGCAGCTCGAATAGGCCTAACACTGAAACTTTCTTT.